A single sample gave rise to the 17 T cell receptor beta chains below, sequenced in a study of blood T cell repertoires in COVID-19. TCRdb's copy holds only in-frame clones and misses some; the assay was immunoSEQ multiplex PCR. Among about 240,000 clones listed, about 81% were seen once. Sequencing was performed on peripheral blood. Receptors originate from a woman aged 60-75 years with active or convalescent COVID-19.

The CDR3 nucleotides are TGTGCCACCAGCAGAGATACCCGCCTGCGGGGGGCCCCCTCTGGGGCCAACGTCCTGACTTTC. Translation gives CATSRDTRLRGAPSGANVLTF. The chain couples TRBV15 to TRBJ2-6; TRBD2 aligns across 8 bases. After removal of 0 bases from V and 0 bases from J, the junction contained 13 bases not matched to a gene. From germline, CDR1 is LNHNV and CDR2 YYDKDF (reference sequence). This CDR3 has 21 amino acids.

The chain links TRBV30 to TRBJ1-2; no firm D call. This CDR3 spans 12 amino acids. V lost 2 bases, J lost 3 bases, and 7 bases lay in between. Germline CDR1 GTSNPN, CDR2 SVGIG (reference sequence). The CDR3 coding sequence is TGTGCCTGGAGTCAATCGGACTATGGCTACACCTTC. Translated, it gives CAWSQSDYGYTF.

The chain links TRBV4-1 to TRBJ1-1; D is unclear. Trimming took 0 bases from V and 10 from J, leaving 9 bases between them. The CDR3 covers 12 residues. Looked up from germline, CDR1 is MGHRA and CDR2 is YSYEKL. CDR3: CASSQEGLRAFF. DNA of the CDR3: TGCGCCAGCAGCCAAGAGGGCCTTCGAGCTTTCTTT.

This clone occurred many times. The J gene is TRBJ1-4, the V gene TRBV6-5, with D perhaps TRBD1 (6 bases). This CDR3 contains 14 residues. The V end lost 5 bases, the J end lost 5 bases, and 12 bases lay between the germline ends. Germline V CDR1 and CDR2: MNHEY, SVGAGI. DNA for the CDR3: TGTGCCAGCAGTCACAGGGTAGGGAATGAAAAACTGTTTTTT. This sequence encodes CASSHRVGNEKLFF.

V gene TRBV5-1 combines with J gene TRBJ1-1; D is possibly TRBD1 (5 bases). Trimming took off 4 bases at V and 0 bases at J, with 13 bases between the two ends. The CDR3 has 15 residues. Germline V gene data show CDR1 as SGHRS and CDR2 as YFSETQ. In DNA, the CDR3 is TGCGCCAGCAGCCCGGGGACTTCCGTGAACACTGAAGCTTTCTTT. Protein sequence: CASSPGTSVNTEAFF.

The chain combines TRBV11-2 with TRBJ2-7; D is perhaps TRBD1 (6 bases). This CDR3 has 16 amino acids. The germline V gene has CDR1 SGHAT and CDR2 FQNNGV. Between the trimmed V and J ends, which lost 3 bases and 3 bases, there was a span of 18 bases. This CDR3 is CASSFSRQVPYYEQYF. As DNA, the CDR3 is TGTGCCAGCAGCTTCTCACGACAGGTCCCTTACTACGAGCAGTACTTC.

The rearrangement joins TRBV18 to TRBJ1-1; a possible D gene is TRBD1 (6 bases). V dropped 6 bases and J dropped 4 bases, with 15 bases sitting between them. Germline V gene sequence: CDR1 KGHSH, CDR2 LQKENI. CDR3 length equals 14 residues. In DNA, the CDR3 is TGTGCCAGCTCGTCACAGGGCTCGGGCACTGAAGCTTTCTTT. Its translation: CASSSQGSGTEAFF.

The chain carries TRBV24-1 and TRBJ2-5; D is perhaps TRBD1 (6 bases). The CDR3 runs to 14 residues. The germline V and J ends were trimmed by 4 bases and 4 bases, with 12 bases remaining between them. The germline gives CDR1 KGHDR, CDR2 SFDVKD. The CDR3 DNA follows: TGTGCCACCAGTGACACAGGGATACCAGAGACCCAGTACTTC. Encoded protein: CATSDTGIPETQYF.

The chain joins TRBV5-1 to TRBJ2-5; 13 nucleotides align to TRBD2. Germline CDR1 and CDR2: SGHRS and YFSETQ. The CDR3 covers 16 residues. Trimming at V came to 4 bases and at J to 5 bases, leaving 8 bases not matched to a gene. The chain's CDR3 is CASSTGLAGDKETQYF. CDR3 coding DNA: TGCGCCAGCAGCACAGGACTAGCGGGGGATAAGGAGACCCAGTACTTC.

The V gene is TRBV5-1, the J gene TRBJ1-5; D unresolved. This CDR3 region has 16 residues. The V and J ends lost 0 bases and 2 bases respectively, with 12 bases between them. CDR1 SGHRS and CDR2 YFSETQ come from the germline V gene. The CDR3 DNA reads TGCGCCAGCAGCTTGGACAGTTCGTCGGGCAATCAGCCCCAGCATTTT. Amino acid sequence: CASSLDSSSGNQPQHF.

V is TRBV13 and J is TRBJ1-4; no clear D gene. Deletions cut 1 base from V and 5 bases from J, with 14 bases between. This CDR3 has 16 residues. Germline CDR1 PRHDT, CDR2 FYEKMQ (reference sequence). CDR3 in amino acids: CASSLVAGGLNEKLFF. Written as DNA, the CDR3 is TGTGCCAGCAGCTTAGTCGCGGGAGGCCTCAATGAAAAACTGTTTTTT.

The chain employs TRBV12-5 and TRBJ2-7; no definite D call. The CDR3 spans 12 residues. Germline CDR1 is LGHNT and CDR2 is FRNRAP. V gave up 3 bases and J gave up 7 bases, with 10 bases separating them. The CDR3: CASGFSPWEQYF. CDR3 nucleotide sequence: TGTGCTAGTGGTTTCAGTCCCTGGGAGCAGTACTTC. Full variable domain (outside the CDR3, taken from reference TRBV12-5 and TRBJ2-7): DARVTQTPRHKVTEMGQEVTMRCQPILGHNTVFWYRQTMMQGLELLAYFRNRAPLDDSGMPKDRFSAEMPDATLATLKIQPSEPRDSAVYFCASGFSPWEQYFGPGTRLTVT.

This chain uses TRBV15 with TRBJ2-2, with a tentative D call TRBD1 (5 bases). The germline V gene encodes CDR1 LNHNV and CDR2 YYDKDF (reference sequence). This CDR3 spans 14 amino acids. The V end was cut by 1 base, the J end by 4 bases, with 7 bases between. The CDR3 DNA reads TGTGCCACCAGCAGAGGCAGGGCCACCGGGGAGCTGTTTTTT. Residues: CATSRGRATGELFF.

The chain carries TRBV5-1 and TRBJ1-2; D is unresolved. The CDR3 runs to 15 residues. Germline assignment: CDR1 SGHRS and CDR2 YFSETQ. V was cut by 0 bases and J by 4 bases, with 13 bases left in between. CDR3 sequence reads: CASSLDAVVSYGYTF. In DNA, the CDR3 is TGCGCCAGCAGCTTGGATGCAGTTGTAAGCTATGGCTACACCTTC.

This chain connects TRBV6-5 to TRBJ2-7; D is perhaps TRBD1 (5 bases). V shed 5 bases and J shed 2 bases, with 13 bases lying between them. CDR1 and CDR2 (germline): MNHEY, SVGAGI. The CDR3 covers 14 residues. The CDR3 coding sequence is TGTGCCAGCAGTCGGAAGGGGCTTGCCTACGAGCAGTACTTC. This translates into CASSRKGLAYEQYF.

This clone was detected only a few times. V usage is TRBV4-1 and J usage is TRBJ2-7; D may be TRBD1 (5 bases). V was clipped by 4 bases and J by 5 bases, with 12 bases between them. This CDR3 has 13 residues. Germline CDR1 MGHRA, CDR2 YSYEKL. The DNA for the CDR3 is TGCGCCAGCAGCCTACAGGTTTCCCACGAGCAGTACTTC. Its protein product is CASSLQVSHEQYF.

V and J are TRBV7-9 and TRBJ1-1, with D possibly being TRBD1 (6 bases). Between the trimmed V and J ends, which lost 4 bases and 4 bases, there was a span of 10 bases. The CDR3 loop spans 13 amino acids. From germline, CDR1 is SEHNR and CDR2 FQNEAQ (reference sequence). The CDR3 sequence: CASSYGTTTEAFF. The CDR3 nucleotides read TGTGCCAGCAGCTACGGGACAACCACTGAAGCTTTCTTT.